This TCR beta chain stems from a study of T cell responses to AZD1222 COVID-19 vaccine (dated by TCRdb to 2020 to 2022). About the study as a whole: TCR sequencing covered some 250 trial participants: 200 to 210 given two doses of AZD1222 and 26 given two doses of MenACWY control vaccine. Trial participants were enrolled by age into subgroups of 18-55, 56-69 and 70-plus years, and roughly 160, 29 and 62 TCR-sequenced participants, respectively, were included in these subgroups.

The CDR3 regions of human TCRbeta chains were analyzed by immunosequencing. Turning to the authors' computational methods: TCRs in the repertoires were compared against a reference library of SARS-CoV-2-specific TCRs that had been generated with the MIRA antigen-specificity platform. Breadth was defined as the fraction of unique TCRs that were SARS-CoV-2-associated. Depth was defined as the fraction of total T cells that were SARS-CoV-2-associated. Using the MIRA data, every spike-specific TCR was mapped to the spike region that the TCR reacted to and assigned to either a CD4 or a CD8 class. Log10-transformed breadth and depth values were compared by one-way ANOVA with Sidak's multiple comparisons tests. Not all clones reach the TCRdb copy of this immuneACCESS table, which keeps in-frame sequences only. Checked studies attribute under half of the gap to unresolved V genes and leave the rest unexplained. The D gene and trimming were derived from the DNA, and the V and J assignments and clone size from that table. Within this sample are some 190,000 clones, with around nine tenths of them counted one time only. The ten largest clonotypes hold roughly 2% of the sample.

Read against the paper, the sample's time point label means: about 28 days (+/-7) after the second vaccine dose. AZD1222 recipients whose second dose came at about 4 weeks and those whose second dose came at about 12 weeks were combined into one group, since spike-specific TCR depth and breadth did not differ between the two schedules. Vaccinee samples came from UK trials COV001 and COV002, including a single-blind randomized controlled phase 2/3 trial of AZD1222 (ChAdOx1 nCoV-19) in healthy adults. Trial participant PBMC samples were collected at day 0 and day 28 after the second dose for TCRbeta chain sequencing. Trimming removed 1 base from V and 1 base from J, leaving 13 bases between the germline ends. From its cysteine to its phenylalanine, the CDR3 spans 16 amino acids. Of all the DNA, just the CDR3 is kept, 48 bases in frame from base 1. The germline V gene encodes CDR1 PRHDT and CDR2 FYEKMQ (reference sequence).

For this clone: Its target antigen remains unknown. Base qualities are not recorded, but no much larger clone differs from it by a single base.

The paper's findings and limits, for the study overall: Because no day 14 peak-response samples were available, the repertoires could be characterized only after the peak T cell response. Conclusions about previously exposed vaccinees are limited, since just 5 or 6 AZD1222 recipients were seropositive for SARS-CoV-2 at baseline. After two AZD1222 doses, both the breadth and the depth of spike-specific TCRs were significantly higher than at day 0 and than in MenACWY recipients. CD4 TCRs associated with the vaccine covered the entire spike protein, and the dominant responses were in regions 160-218 and 743-854. The 56-69-year group was small, and its depth increase did not reach significance, likely because of low power. Reportedly, close to half of the unique spike-specific TCRs recognized epitopes lying outside the regions that are mutated in the B.1.351 and B.1.1.7 variants. Participants were mostly white British, with more females than males. The authors suggested clonal diversity may have been underestimated.

The chain is made from TRBV13 and TRBJ1-1; the D gene remains uncertain. This specimen was peripheral blood, taken 28 days after the second AZD1222 dose. This sequence was found in an adult who received the AZD1222 COVID-19 vaccine. The DNA sequence is given as TGTGCCAGCAGCTTAGTAACCCCGACTGCGAACACTGAAGCTTTCTTT. Translated, this is CASSLVTPTANTEAFF.